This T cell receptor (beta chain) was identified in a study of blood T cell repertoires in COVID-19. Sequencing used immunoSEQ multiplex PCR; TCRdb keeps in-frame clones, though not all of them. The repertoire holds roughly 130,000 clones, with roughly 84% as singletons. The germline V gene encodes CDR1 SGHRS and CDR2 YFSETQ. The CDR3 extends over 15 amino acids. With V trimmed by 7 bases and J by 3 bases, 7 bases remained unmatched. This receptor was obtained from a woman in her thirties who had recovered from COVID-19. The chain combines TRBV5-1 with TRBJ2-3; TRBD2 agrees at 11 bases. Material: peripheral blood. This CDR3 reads CASQETSGKTDTQYF. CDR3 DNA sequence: TGCGCCAGCCAGGAGACTAGCGGGAAGACAGATACGCAGTATTTT.